What follows describes a single T cell receptor (beta chain). This sample stems from a study of T cells in Graves' hyperthyroidism and ophthalmopathy. TCR beta CDR3 sequences were amplified from RNA transcripts. HTBI primers were employed in a first-round RT-PCR of the TCR CDR3. One entry per CDR3 protein, called by TCRdb with MiXCR from the multiplex PCR reads. This sample has under 450,000 distinct CDR3 sequences; less than 15% occur once, and the top ten carry around 21%. Diagnoses rested on clinical symptoms, serum thyroxine and TRAb, thyroid ultrasound and orbital computed tomography. J was trimmed by 2 bases and V by 3 bases; bases with no gene match: 1. The CDR3 contains 15 residues.

This clonotype was obtained from a young man with Graves' hyperthyroidism that later progressed to Graves' ophthalmopathy. The material sequenced was blood. The chain combines TRBV12-3 or TRBV12-4 with TRBJ2-6; 7 bases line up with TRBD1. In DNA, the CDR3 is TGTGCCAGCAGTTTGGGACAGACTGGGGCCAACGTCCTGACTTTC. Encoded protein: CASSLGQTGANVLTF.